One T cell receptor beta chain is described in this entry. TCRdb keeps only in-frame clones here, not all; method: immunoSEQ multiplex PCR. The sample holds tens of thousands of clones, about 91% seen once. Germline V gene sequence: CDR1 SGHDN, CDR2 FVKESK. The CDR3 spans 11 residues. V was shortened by 7 bases and J by 8 bases, with 12 bases between the two germline ends. Starting 14 to 28 days after autologous transplant, ipilimumab 1 mg/kg was given. The sample belongs to a study of ipilimumab plus nivolumab after autologous stem cell transplantation. Turning to the study itself: Myeloma patients were high-risk transplant-naive or relapsed within 3 years of first autologous transplant.

The sample in question was PBMCs, obtained in a trial of ipilimumab plus nivolumab as post-transplant consolidation. The clonotype originates from a male donor with multiple myeloma. V usage is TRBV14 and J usage is TRBJ2-7, with TRBD2 as a possible D gene (6 bases). CDR3 in amino acids: CASTPGGKQYF. CDR3 DNA sequence: TGTGCCAGCACCCCGGGCGGGAAGCAGTACTTC.